This T cell receptor beta chain was sequenced for a study of human T cells and chemical hapten exposure. This clonotype was recorded many times. The time point was: patch test 1, 2 weeks after DPC sensitization. Stated treatment: therapeutic diphenylcyclopropenone sensitization with weekly scalp DPC. One entry per CDR3 protein, called by TCRdb with MiXCR from the RACE reads. The sample consists of about 90,000 distinct CDR3 sequences, about 10% of them appearing once. The ends were cut back, 6 bases at V and 8 bases at J, with 16 bases in the middle. Looked up from germline, CDR1 is MDHEN and CDR2 is SYDVKM. This CDR3 region has 13 residues.

The source was whole blood, collected in connection with sensitization to the hapten diphenylcyclopropenone (DPC). The TCR was taken from a middle-aged man with alopecia areata. Some clones in this sample may be carry-over from other donors' samples. V is TRBV28 and J is TRBJ1-1, with D tentatively TRBD1 (5 bases). Written as DNA, the CDR3 is TGTGCCAGCAGGGAAAAGGGGTCTAGGGAAGCTTTCTTT. Amino acid sequence: CASREKGSREAFF.